The source of this T cell receptor beta chain is a study of blood T cell repertoires in COVID-19. This clone was found once. V lost 6 bases, J lost 1 base, and 16 bases lay in between. The length of the CDR3 is 15 residues. Germline-derived CDR1 and CDR2 are KGHSH and LQKENI. Clones were read by immunoSEQ multiplex PCR, and TCRdb kept only the in-frame ones, dropping some. The sample carries about 73,000 clones, 65% to 85% recorded once. The source of this sequence is an older man with active or convalescent COVID-19. The sample was peripheral blood. V is TRBV18 and J is TRBJ2-7, with TRBD2 as a possible D gene (6 bases). The CDR3 here is CASSLTGTESYEQYF. For the CDR3, the DNA is TGTGCCAGCTCTCTTACCGGGACTGAATCCTACGAGCAGTACTTC.